This T cell receptor (beta chain) emerged from a study of T-cell reconstitution after alpha-beta-depleted transplantation in children. Study-wide findings and caveats: Where some patients showed high TCRbeta diversity at day 60, it came from recipient T cells and thymic progenitors that had survived. A year had passed since transplant, and T-cell counts and diversity by then came mostly from newly produced T cells. After transplant, at about two months, alpha-beta T cells were reportedly derived from several hundred expanded graft clones.

The CDR3 covers 12 residues. With 7 bases removed from V and 5 bases from J, the gap between germline ends came to 9 bases. Germline CDR1 LNHDA, CDR2 SQIVND (reference sequence). This clonotype came up many times. Antigen: not known. It was with unique molecular identifiers that the TCRbeta library was prepared. MiXCR was run by TCRdb on the PCR reads, yielding one entry per CDR3 protein. The data hold hundreds of thousands of distinct CDR3 sequences, with under 30% observed a single time. The sequences come from PBMCs, mostly from graft donor cells, collected 360 days after TCRalphabeta/CD19-depleted stem cell transplant. This clonotype was obtained from a boy younger than two who had a stem cell transplant for acute myeloid leukemia, so the T cells may come from the graft donor. The chain uses TRBV19 and TRBJ1-5; a possible D gene is TRBD1 (5 bases). CDR3 in DNA: TGTGCCAGTACGACAGTCGATCAGCCCCAGCATTTT. Translated, it gives CASTTVDQPQHF.